The source of this TCR beta chain is a study of blood T cell repertoires in COVID-19. The assay was immunoSEQ multiplex PCR, and TCRdb's table has in-frame clones only and misses some. Of about 200,000 clones in the sample, about four fifths were seen once. Germline assignment: CDR1 LNHDA and CDR2 SQIVND (reference sequence). The CDR3 runs to 15 residues. The germline V and J ends were trimmed by 3 bases and 5 bases, with 16 bases remaining between them. The origin of this receptor is a woman of 80 years or more with acute or convalescent COVID-19. The chain is built from TRBV19 and TRBJ1-2; D is unclear. Sequencing was carried out using peripheral blood. This CDR3 reads CASSMGSGLSYGYTF. For the CDR3, the DNA is TGTGCCAGTAGTATGGGAAGTGGACTTTCTTATGGCTACACCTTC.